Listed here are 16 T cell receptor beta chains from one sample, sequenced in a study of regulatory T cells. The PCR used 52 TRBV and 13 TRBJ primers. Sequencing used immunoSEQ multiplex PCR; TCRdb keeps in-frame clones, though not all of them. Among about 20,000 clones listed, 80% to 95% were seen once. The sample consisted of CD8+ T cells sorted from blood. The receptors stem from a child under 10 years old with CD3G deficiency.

The CDR3 here is CASSSRTGDEQYF. DNA for the CDR3: TGCGCCAGCAGCTCGAGAACAGGGGACGAGCAGTACTTC. The rearrangement uses TRBV5-1 and TRBJ2-7, with 7 bases that match TRBD1. This CDR3 contains 13 residues. CDR1 is SGHRS and CDR2 is YFSETQ in the germline V gene. V shed 3 bases, J shed 5 bases, and the junction held 5 bases outside the gene matches. The variable domain in full, with the rest retrieved from reference TRBV5-1 and TRBJ2-7, is KAGVTQTPRYLIKTRGQQVTLSCSPISGHRSVSWYQQTPGQGLQFLFEYFSETQRNKGNFPGRFSGRQFSNSRSEMNVSTLELGDSALYLCASSSRTGDEQYFGPGTRLTVT.

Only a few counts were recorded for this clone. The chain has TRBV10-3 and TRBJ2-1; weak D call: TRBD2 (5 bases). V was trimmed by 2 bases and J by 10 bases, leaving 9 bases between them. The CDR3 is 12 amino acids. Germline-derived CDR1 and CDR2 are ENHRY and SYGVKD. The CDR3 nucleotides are TGTGCCATCAGTGAGGAAGGGAGAGAGCAGTTCTTC. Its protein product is CAISEEGREQFF.

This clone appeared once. The CDR3 region is CAISEGRNTEAFF. CDR3 nucleotide sequence: TGTGCCATCAGTGAGGGCCGAAACACTGAAGCTTTCTTT. The rearrangement joins TRBV10-3 to TRBJ1-1; D is uncertain. V lost 2 bases and J 2 bases, leaving 6 bases between the germline ends. CDR3 length: 13 amino acids. Germline values: CDR1 ENHRY, CDR2 SYGVKD.

Written as DNA, the CDR3 is TGTGCCAGCAGCTTGCGTCTAGCGGGAGCCGAGCAGTACTTC. This sequence encodes CASSLRLAGAEQYF. The rearrangement joins TRBV5-5 to TRBJ2-7; 10 nucleotides line up with TRBD2. Germline V lookup: CDR1 SGHKS, CDR2 YYEKEE (reference sequence). V was clipped by 1 base and J by 6 bases; unmatched bases: 4. This CDR3 is 14 amino acids long.

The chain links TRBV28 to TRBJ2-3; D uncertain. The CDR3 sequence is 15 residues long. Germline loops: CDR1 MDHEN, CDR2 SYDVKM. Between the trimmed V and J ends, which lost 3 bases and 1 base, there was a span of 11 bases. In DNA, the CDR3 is TGTGCCAGCAGTTTTGGGCAGAGCCGCACAGATACGCAGTATTTT. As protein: CASSFGQSRTDTQYF.

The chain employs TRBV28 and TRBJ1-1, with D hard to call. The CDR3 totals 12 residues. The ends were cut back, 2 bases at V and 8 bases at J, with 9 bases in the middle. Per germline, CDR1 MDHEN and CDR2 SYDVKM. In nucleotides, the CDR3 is TGTGCCAGCAGTTTACCGGGGAGAGAAGCTTTCTTT. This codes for CASSLPGREAFF.

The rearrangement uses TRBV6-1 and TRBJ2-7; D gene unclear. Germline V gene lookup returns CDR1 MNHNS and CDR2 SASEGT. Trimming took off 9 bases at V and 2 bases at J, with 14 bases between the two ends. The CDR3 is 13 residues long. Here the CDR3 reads CASALTEPYEQYF. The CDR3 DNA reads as TGTGCCAGTGCTTTGACGGAGCCCTACGAGCAGTACTTC.

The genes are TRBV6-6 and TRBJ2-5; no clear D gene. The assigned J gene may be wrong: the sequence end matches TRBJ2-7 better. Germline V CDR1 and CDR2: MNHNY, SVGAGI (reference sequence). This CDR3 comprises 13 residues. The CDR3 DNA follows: TGTGCCAGCAGTTCCGGCCTGGTCTACGAGCAGTACTTC. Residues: CASSSGLVYEQYF.

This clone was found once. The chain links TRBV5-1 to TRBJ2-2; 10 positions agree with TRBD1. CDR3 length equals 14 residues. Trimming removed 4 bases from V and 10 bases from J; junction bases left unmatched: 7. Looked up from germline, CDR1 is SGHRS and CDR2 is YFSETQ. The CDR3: CASSLGQGEEELFF. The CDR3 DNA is TGCGCCAGCAGCCTAGGACAGGGGGAAGAGGAGCTGTTTTTT.

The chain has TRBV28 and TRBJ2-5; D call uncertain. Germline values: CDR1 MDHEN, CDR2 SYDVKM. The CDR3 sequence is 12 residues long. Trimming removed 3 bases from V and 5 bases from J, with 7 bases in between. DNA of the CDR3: TGTGCCAGCAGTTTTCCCCGGGAGACCCAGTACTTC. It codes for CASSFPRETQYF.

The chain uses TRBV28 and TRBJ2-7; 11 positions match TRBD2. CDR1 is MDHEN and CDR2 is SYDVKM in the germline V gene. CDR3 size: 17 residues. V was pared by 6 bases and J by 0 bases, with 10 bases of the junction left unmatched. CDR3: CASSPGLAAAHSYEQYF. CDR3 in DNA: TGTGCCAGCAGCCCGGGACTAGCGGCGGCACACTCCTACGAGCAGTACTTC.

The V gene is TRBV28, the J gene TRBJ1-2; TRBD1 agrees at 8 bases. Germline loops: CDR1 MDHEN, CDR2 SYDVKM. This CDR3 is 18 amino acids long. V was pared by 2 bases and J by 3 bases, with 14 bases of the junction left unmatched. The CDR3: CASSLAGYTGGTHYGYTF. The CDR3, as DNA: TGTGCCAGCAGTTTAGCCGGGTATACAGGGGGAACGCACTATGGCTACACCTTC.

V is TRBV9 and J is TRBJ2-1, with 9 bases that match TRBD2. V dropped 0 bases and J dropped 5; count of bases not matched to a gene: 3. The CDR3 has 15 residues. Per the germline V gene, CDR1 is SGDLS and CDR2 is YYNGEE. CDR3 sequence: CASSVGGRANNEQFF. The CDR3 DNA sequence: TGTGCCAGCAGCGTAGGCGGGAGGGCAAACAATGAGCAGTTCTTC.

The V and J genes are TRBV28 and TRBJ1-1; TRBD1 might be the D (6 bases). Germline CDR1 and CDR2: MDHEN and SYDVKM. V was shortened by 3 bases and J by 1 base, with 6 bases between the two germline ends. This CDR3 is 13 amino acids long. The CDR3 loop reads CASSLDRNTEAFF. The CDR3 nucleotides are TGTGCCAGCAGTTTGGACAGGAACACTGAAGCTTTCTTT.

The CDR3 DNA is TGTGCCAGCAGTGAATCCTGGGTGATCCGGGACAGGGGGCGGGCTACGCAGTATTTT. It translates to CASSESWVIRDRGRATQYF. The chain recombines TRBV6-1 with TRBJ2-3; 12 bases agree with TRBD1. V lost 2 bases to trimming and J lost 8 bases; unmatched junction nucleotides: 17. CDR1 MNHNS and CDR2 SASEGT come from the germline V gene. The CDR3 extends over 19 amino acids.

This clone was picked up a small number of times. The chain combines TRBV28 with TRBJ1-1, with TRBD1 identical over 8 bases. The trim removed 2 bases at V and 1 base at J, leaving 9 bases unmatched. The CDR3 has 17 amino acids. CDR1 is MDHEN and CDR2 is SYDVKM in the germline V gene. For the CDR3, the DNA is TGTGCCAGCAGTTTAGCAGGGGGCTATTTGCCGAACACTGAAGCTTTCTTT. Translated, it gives CASSLAGGYLPNTEAFF. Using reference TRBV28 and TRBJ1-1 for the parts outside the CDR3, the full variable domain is DVKVTQSSRYLVKRTGEKVFLECVQDMDHENMFWYRQDPGLGLRLIYFSYDVKMKEKGDIPEGYSVSREKKERFSLILESASTNQTSMYLCASSLAGGYLPNTEAFFGQGTRLTVV.